Following are 26 T cell receptor beta chains from one sample sequenced in a study of PD-L1 blockade in urothelial cancer. Measured with immunoSEQ multiplex PCR; TCRdb has only the in-frame clones, and not every one. This sample has around 30,000 clones; 79% occur once, and the top ten carry about 3.5%. The time point was: peripheral blood 6 weeks after treatment start. The sequencing here drew on PBMCs, taken around atezolizumab (anti-PD-L1) treatment. Every receptor here comes from a man between 65 and 85 years old with urothelial cancer.

The J gene is TRBJ2-3, the V gene TRBV27; a possible D gene is TRBD1 (5 bases). Germline loops: CDR1 MNHEY, CDR2 SMNVEV (reference sequence). The CDR3 loop spans 14 amino acids. The V gene lost 8 bases and the J gene lost 3 bases, with 15 bases spanning the gap. Here the CDR3 DNA reads TGTGCCAGCTCGGAAGCGCGGACAACAGATACGCAGTATTTT. Amino acid sequence: CASSEARTTDTQYF.

CDR3 amino acids: CASGPGLTGDQPQHF. CDR3 DNA: TGTGCTAGTGGCCCCGGTCTCACGGGAGATCAGCCCCAGCATTTT. The chain couples TRBV12-5 to TRBJ1-5, with D unclear. There are 15 residues in the CDR3. In germline, CDR1 is LGHNT, CDR2 FRNRAP. The ends were cut back, 6 bases at V and 5 bases at J, with 17 bases in the middle.

J is TRBJ2-3 and V is TRBV7-3, with 8 positions matching TRBD2. CDR3 length: 17 amino acids. Germline CDR1 and CDR2: SGHTA and FQGTGA. Unmatched junction bases numbered 12, after V lost 5 bases and J lost 2 bases. CDR3: CASSPREGPQYTDTQYF. As DNA, the CDR3 is TGTGCCAGCAGCCCCCGGGAGGGTCCCCAATACACAGATACGCAGTATTTT.

V gene TRBV11-1 combines with J gene TRBJ1-1, with D perhaps matching TRBD1 (6 bases). The V end was cut by 4 bases, the J end by 1 base, with 13 bases between. In germline, CDR1 is SGHAT, CDR2 FQDESV (reference sequence). The CDR3 is 15 amino acids. The CDR3 bases are TGTGCCAGCAGCTCCGCCGGGACAAGGAACACTGAAGCTTTCTTT. It is translated as CASSSAGTRNTEAFF. The full variable domain, completed using reference TRBV11-1 and TRBJ1-1, is EAEVAQSPRYKITEKSQAVAFWCDPISGHATLYWYRQILGQGPELLVQFQDESVVDDSQLPKDRFSAERLKGVDSTLKIQPAELGDSAMYLCASSSAGTRNTEAFFGQGTRLTVV.

This clone was picked up a small number of times. V gene TRBV7-2 combines with J gene TRBJ2-7, with a tentative D call TRBD2 (6 bases). Between the trimmed V and J ends, which lost 4 bases and 2 bases, there was a span of 12 bases. There are 14 residues in the CDR3. Looked up from germline, CDR1 is SGHTA and CDR2 is FQGNSA. The CDR3 sequence is CASSWDSIAYEQYF. CDR3 sequence (DNA): TGTGCCAGCAGCTGGGACTCCATTGCCTACGAGCAGTACTTC.

V gene TRBV2 combines with J gene TRBJ2-1; TRBD2 aligns across 9 bases. Germline V gene sequence: CDR1 SNHLY, CDR2 FYNNEI. This CDR3 is 15 amino acids long. With 5 bases clipped from V and 10 bases from J, the junction kept 12 bases outside the gene matches. CDR3 in DNA: TGTGCCAGCAGTACCACTAGCGGGCAGGGGGTGGAGCAGTTCTTC. Amino acids: CASSTTSGQGVEQFF.

A single count supports this clone. This sequence joins TRBV2 and TRBJ1-5; D ambiguous. CDR1 is SNHLY, CDR2 FYNNEI, per germline. The CDR3 covers 13 residues. The V and J ends lost 7 bases and 1 base respectively, with 8 bases between them. The DNA for the CDR3 is TGTGCCAGCAAGAGGGTAAGCAATCAGCCCCAGCATTTT. Protein sequence: CASKRVSNQPQHF.

The chain recombines TRBV6-5 with TRBJ2-7; TRBD1 agrees at 9 bases. The CDR3 is made up of 14 amino acids. Germline loops: CDR1 MNHEY, CDR2 SVGAGI. The V gene end was trimmed by 4 bases and the J gene end by 7 bases; junction bases not matched to a gene: 8. This chain's CDR3 is CASSLTGGFGEQYF. For the CDR3, the DNA is TGTGCCAGCAGTTTGACAGGGGGGTTTGGGGAGCAGTACTTC.

The V and J genes are TRBV4-3 and TRBJ1-6; 8 bases map to TRBD1. V trimming: 1 base; J trimming: 9 bases; junction bases outside the gene matches: 5. This CDR3 is 15 amino acids long. Germline V CDR1 and CDR2: LGHNA, YSLEER. CDR3 sequence (DNA): TGCGCCAGCAGCCAAGGGACAGGGTACGTTTCACCCCTCCACTTT. Translation: CASSQGTGYVSPLHF.

The chain recombines TRBV7-9 with TRBJ2-7; possibly TRBD1 for D (5 bases). The V and J ends lost 5 bases and 2 bases respectively, with 10 bases between them. In germline, CDR1 is SEHNR, CDR2 FQNEAQ (reference sequence). The CDR3 is 13 amino acids. The CDR3 DNA is TGTGCCAGCAGCAAAGACAGCCCCTACGAGCAGTACTTC. It encodes CASSKDSPYEQYF.

This chain uses TRBV29-1 with TRBJ2-5; 7 bases agree with TRBD2. The V and J ends lost 7 bases and 3 bases, in that order; junction bases with no gene match: 17. The V gene's germline CDR1 is SQVTM and CDR2 ANQGSEA. This CDR3 region has 16 residues. The CDR3 region is CSATPFGGSGEETQYF. The CDR3, as DNA: TGCAGCGCCACCCCATTCGGGGGGAGCGGTGAAGAGACCCAGTACTTC.

CDR3 loop: CASSPTSGVTDTQYF. As DNA, the CDR3 is TGTGCCAGCAGCCCTACTAGCGGAGTCACAGATACGCAGTATTTT. The rearrangement joins TRBV7-2 to TRBJ2-3; 8 bases align to TRBD2. With 5 bases clipped from V and 2 bases from J, the junction kept 6 bases outside the gene matches. This CDR3 is 15 amino acids long. Germline V lookup: CDR1 SGHTA, CDR2 FQGNSA.

This sequence joins TRBV30 and TRBJ2-7; 8 nucleotides align to TRBD2. The germline CDR1 and CDR2 sequences are GTSNPN and SVGIG (reference sequence). V trimming: 1 base; J trimming: 3 bases; junction bases outside the gene matches: 2. The CDR3 totals 13 residues. The CDR3 DNA reads TGTGCCTGGAGTGCCGGGAGGGTCTACGAGCAGTACTTC. It translates to CAWSAGRVYEQYF.

The V gene is TRBV25-1, the J gene TRBJ1-1; D unclear. The CDR3 is made up of 14 amino acids. Germline V gene sequence: CDR1 MGHDK, CDR2 SYGVNS. Trimming pared 1 base from V and 7 bases from J, leaving 13 bases between. In DNA form, the CDR3 reads TGTGCCAGCAGTGAATTGGGCAAAGTCAGTGAAGCTTTCTTT. Protein sequence: CASSELGKVSEAFF.

The chain recombines TRBV28 with TRBJ1-2; 11 positions match TRBD1. The CDR3 is 17 residues long. The V segment lost 3 bases and the J segment 1 base; nucleotides outside the gene matches: 7. The germline V gene has CDR1 MDHEN and CDR2 SYDVKM. The CDR3: CASSFSGQGAVNYGYTF. The CDR3 region has the DNA TGTGCCAGCAGTTTCTCCGGACAGGGGGCCGTTAACTATGGCTACACCTTC.

The V call is TRBV19, the J call TRBJ2-1; TRBD1 matches at 8 bases. V was clipped by 4 bases and J by 2 bases; unmatched bases: 4. The CDR3 spans 15 residues. Germline V lookup: CDR1 LNHDA, CDR2 SQIVND (reference sequence). The CDR3 bases are TGTGCCAGTAGTAGGGGACAGGCGGCCTACAATGAGCAGTTCTTC. Protein sequence: CASSRGQAAYNEQFF.

This clone was observed a handful of times. The chain recombines TRBV6-5 with TRBJ1-5; D remains unclear. Germline CDR1 MNHEY, CDR2 SVGAGI. Deletions cut 4 bases from V and 8 bases from J, with 15 bases between. The CDR3 runs 14 residues. The CDR3 region has the DNA TGTGCCAGCAGTTTCTCTTCTAGTTTAAAGCCCCAGCATTTT. Its protein product is CASSFSSSLKPQHF.

This clone turned up a few times. The rearrangement links TRBV4-2 to TRBJ1-2, with D possibly matching TRBD1 (6 bases). The CDR3 covers 16 residues. The germline V and J ends were trimmed by 0 bases and 6 bases, with 17 bases remaining between them. Germline CDR1 LGHNA, CDR2 YNFKEQ. Written as DNA, the CDR3 is TGTGCCAGCAGCCAAGAACTACTGAGGGGGGGGGATGGCTACACCTTC. Translated: CASSQELLRGGDGYTF.

The chain has TRBV6-1 and TRBJ2-1; 8 nucleotides agree with TRBD2. V gave up 8 bases and J gave up 3 bases; unmatched junction bases: 6. The CDR3 loop spans 14 amino acids. Germline CDR1 reads MNHNS; CDR2 reads SASEGT. The CDR3 sequence: CASEAGERYNEQFF. The CDR3 region has the DNA TGTGCCAGCGAAGCGGGAGAGCGCTACAATGAGCAGTTCTTC.

This clone was seen only once. The chain uses TRBV5-6 and TRBJ2-6; 9 bases map to TRBD1. Germline V lookup: CDR1 SGHDT, CDR2 YYEEEE. The CDR3 loop spans 18 amino acids. The J segment lost 0 bases and the V segment lost 4 bases, leaving 8 bases of the junction unmatched. In DNA form, the CDR3 reads TGTGCCAGCAGCGTACCGGGACAGGGCAGCTCTGGGGCCAACGTCCTGACTTTC. It translates to CASSVPGQGSSGANVLTF.

The chain employs TRBV5-5 and TRBJ1-3; no firm D call. Germline CDR1 and CDR2: SGHKS and YYEKEE (reference sequence). Trimming left V 4 bases short and J 4 bases short, with 12 bases between. This CDR3 region has 14 residues. In DNA, the CDR3 is TGTGCCAGCAGCCTTGGAGGGCAGGGAAACACCATATATTTT. Translated, it gives CASSLGGQGNTIYF.

The chain joins TRBV2 to TRBJ2-7; 7 bases align to TRBD1. There are 12 residues in the CDR3. With 4 bases clipped from V and 12 bases from J, the junction kept 9 bases outside the gene matches. Germline CDR1 SNHLY, CDR2 FYNNEI. CDR3 nucleotides: TGTGCCAGCAGTGTTCGGGACAGCCGAGGGTACTTC. Protein: CASSVRDSRGYF. The whole variable domain, filled in from reference TRBV2 and TRBJ2-7, reads EPEVTQTPSHQVTQMGQEVILRCVPISNHLYFYWYRQILGQKVEFLVSFYNNEISEKSEIFDDQFSVERPDGSNFTLKIRSTKLEDSAMYFCASSVRDSRGYFGPGTRLTVT.

The chain has TRBV2 and TRBJ2-7, with D possibly matching TRBD2 (5 bases). The CDR3 totals 13 residues. The germline V and J ends were trimmed by 7 bases and 6 bases, with 16 bases remaining between them. Germline values: CDR1 SNHLY, CDR2 FYNNEI. The CDR3 DNA is TGTGCCAGCACCTTACAACAGACTACCGAGCAGTACTTC. This gives the protein CASTLQQTTEQYF. Together with reference TRBV2 and TRBJ2-7, the CDR3 gives the full variable domain: EPEVTQTPSHQVTQMGQEVILRCVPISNHLYFYWYRQILGQKVEFLVSFYNNEISEKSEIFDDQFSVERPDGSNFTLKIRSTKLEDSAMYFCASTLQQTTEQYFGPGTRLTVT.

This rearrangement joins TRBV11-2 to TRBJ2-7; tentative D call: TRBD2 (6 bases). Per the germline V gene, CDR1 is SGHAT and CDR2 is FQNNGV. This CDR3 is built from 11 residues. Between the trimmed V and J ends, which lost 4 bases and 7 bases, there was a span of 8 bases. Here the CDR3 reads CASSSGVEQYF. In DNA form, the CDR3 reads TGTGCCAGCAGCTCGGGGGTTGAGCAGTACTTC.

The V call is TRBV4-3, the J call TRBJ1-1; a weak D match, TRBD1 (5 bases). There are 15 residues in the CDR3. V lost 0 bases, J lost 1 base, and 9 bases lay in between. Germline lookup yields CDR1 LGHNA and CDR2 YSLEER. The CDR3 loop reads CASSQDQGTNTEAFF. DNA for the CDR3: TGCGCCAGCAGCCAAGATCAGGGTACGAACACTGAAGCTTTCTTT.

The chain is built from TRBV5-4 and TRBJ2-1; D possibly corresponds to TRBD2 (5 bases). Germline V lookup: CDR1 SGHNT, CDR2 YYREEE (reference sequence). This CDR3 spans 15 amino acids. V was trimmed by 0 bases and J by 5 bases, leaving 12 bases between them. CDR3 nucleotide sequence: TGTGCCAGCAGCTTGGGCAGCGGCGCGAACAATGAGCAGTTCTTC. It specifies CASSLGSGANNEQFF.